This TCR beta chain was obtained from a study of patients and donors after allogeneic stem cell transplantation. This clonotype is categorized as medium-sized. TCRdb independently ran MiXCR on the RT-PCR reads; one entry per CDR3 protein. The data contain about 7,600 distinct CDR3 sequences, 9.5% to 13% of them singletons. The CDR3 has 15 amino acids. Trimming removed 3 bases from V and 3 bases from J, with 12 bases in between. Germline CDR1 SGHDT, CDR2 YYEEEE. The J gene is TRBJ2-2, the V gene TRBV5-6, with D maybe TRBD2 (6 bases). What was sequenced was blood, either unsorted or a sorted T cell fraction (not recorded which). This clonotype originated in a human donor who was either an allogeneic HSCT recipient or a stem cell or donor lymphocyte infusion donor (not recorded which). It is not recorded whose cells these are; they may come from a transplant donor. This CDR3 reads CASSSQGGDTGELFF. In nucleotides, the CDR3 is TGTGCCAGCAGCTCCCAAGGCGGGGACACCGGGGAGCTGTTTTTT.